Below, 8 T cell receptor beta chains from the same sample are listed, as sequenced in a study of T-cell reconstitution after alpha-beta-depleted transplantation in children. Unique molecular identifiers featured in how the TCRbeta library was prepared. TCRdb re-called the PCR reads with MiXCR, one entry per CDR3 protein. The table lists over 100,000 distinct CDR3 sequences, about a tenth of them singletons. The sequenced sample was PBMCs, obtained before TCRalphabeta/CD19-depleted stem cell transplant. The receptors stem from a boy aged 2 to 10 with acute lymphoblastic leukemia, due to receive a stem cell transplant.

This clonotype was counted ten times or more. The chain links TRBV12-3 or TRBV12-4 to TRBJ2-2; a weak D match, TRBD2 (6 bases). CDR3 length equals 14 residues. Trimming left V 6 bases short and J 5 bases short, with 13 bases between. CDR3 sequence reads: CASRSRRGTGELFF. For the CDR3, the DNA is TGTGCCAGCAGGTCCCGTCGGGGGACCGGGGAGCTGTTTTTT.

The chain uses TRBV28 and TRBJ2-1; 8 positions match TRBD1. Germline V gives CDR1 MDHEN, CDR2 SYDVKM. J was trimmed by 10 bases and V by 6 bases; bases with no gene match: 17. CDR3 size: 16 residues. The CDR3 loop reads CASSLIRGRDDTEQFF. The CDR3 DNA follows: TGTGCCAGCAGCCTCATCAGGGGGCGCGATGACACCGAGCAGTTCTTC.

This clonotype showed up just a few times. This chain links TRBV5-1 with TRBJ2-1, with D hard to call. The V end was cut by 4 bases, the J end by 2 bases, with 10 bases between. Germline lookup yields CDR1 SGHRS and CDR2 YFSETQ. There are 14 residues in the CDR3. CDR3 nucleotides: TGCGCCAGCAGCGAGGAGCCGACCTACAATGAGCAGTTCTTC. Its translation: CASSEEPTYNEQFF.

The sample holds a few counts of this clonotype. The V call is TRBV7-9, the J call TRBJ1-2; TRBD1 might be the D (5 bases). Deletions cut 3 bases from V and 1 base from J, with 6 bases between. This CDR3 spans 13 amino acids. Germline V gene sequence: CDR1 SEHNR, CDR2 FQNEAQ (reference sequence). CDR3: CASSFGGNYGYTF. Written as DNA, the CDR3 is TGTGCCAGCAGCTTCGGGGGTAACTATGGCTACACCTTC.

V usage is TRBV11-2 and J usage is TRBJ1-1; D not certain. The CDR3 consists of 14 residues. Trimming took off 1 base at V and 4 bases at J, with 10 bases between the two ends. CDR1 is SGHAT and CDR2 is FQNNGV in the germline V gene. CDR3 sequence (DNA): TGTGCCAGCAGCTTAGTCGGCGTGGGCACTGAAGCTTTCTTT. Translated, it gives CASSLVGVGTEAFF. Variable domain in full (rest from reference TRBV11-2 and TRBJ1-1): EAGVAQSPRYKIIEKRQSVAFWCNPISGHATLYWYQQILGQGPKLLIQFQNNGVVDDSQLPKDRFSAERLKGVDSTLKIQPAKLEDSAVYLCASSLVGVGTEAFFGQGTRLTVV.

This clonotype has more than one count but fewer than ten. The V gene is TRBV29-1, the J gene TRBJ2-2, with TRBD2 matching 10 bases. The V gene's germline CDR1 is SQVTM and CDR2 ANQGSEA. V shed 6 bases and J 5 bases; nucleotides not matched to a gene: 9. The CDR3 extends over 15 amino acids. CDR3 amino acids: CSVVPGLAVTGELFF. The CDR3 bases are TGCAGCGTCGTACCCGGACTAGCGGTTACCGGGGAGCTGTTTTTT.

This clonotype was observed many times. This chain connects TRBV20-1 to TRBJ2-3, with D unclear. With 3 bases removed from V and 1 base from J, the gap between germline ends came to 8 bases. CDR3 length equals 13 residues. In germline, CDR1 is DFQATT, CDR2 SNEGSKA (reference sequence). The DNA for the CDR3 is TGCAGTGCTAGGCTAGTTGGCACAGATACGCAGTATTTT. Translating gives CSARLVGTDTQYF.

The V call is TRBV18, the J call TRBJ2-5; D unclear. The length of the CDR3 is 12 residues. Germline V CDR1 and CDR2: KGHSH, LQKENI. The V gene lost 3 bases and the J gene lost 5 bases, with 7 bases spanning the gap. The CDR3 loop reads CASSPIRETQYF. DNA for the CDR3: TGTGCCAGCTCACCCATTAGGGAGACCCAGTACTTC.